This TCR beta chain was sequenced for a study of regulatory T cells in long-lasting Graves disease. Specified time point: newly diagnosed GD, antithyroid drugs for less than 3 months. PBMC RNA served as the TCR library source. Each of the patients was recruited from an endocrinology department situated in Xi'an, China. Construction of TCR beta libraries relied on iRepertoire HTBI primers and on Arm-PCR targeting CDR3 regions. Using its own MiXCR run on the multiplex PCR reads, TCRdb lists one record per CDR3 protein. The sample consists of roughly 560,000 distinct CDR3 sequences, 12% of them appearing once. V dropped 3 bases and J dropped 3 bases, with 8 bases sitting between them. Germline V gives CDR1 DFQATT, CDR2 SNEGSKA (reference sequence). The CDR3 extends over 12 amino acids. The same data also contributed to another study, on T cells in Graves' hyperthyroidism and ophthalmopathy. That publication notes: Primed by the HTBI set, a first-round RT-PCR was run on the TCR CDR3. In blood, most of the thyroid clonotypes expanded above 0.001 were also present. Patients with ophthalmopathy were separated from those with stable hyperthyroidism by a 13 V-J model.

The receptor's source is a woman between 25 and 40 years old with Graves disease. The chain links TRBV20-1 to TRBJ2-5, with D unclear. The specimen was peripheral blood mononuclear cells (PBMCs), collected at new diagnosis, from a patient treated with antithyroid drugs. The CDR3 reads CSASSGKETQYF. CDR3 in DNA: TGCAGTGCTAGCTCTGGAAAAGAGACCCAGTACTTC.